Following are 18 T cell receptor beta chains from one sample sequenced in a study of PD-1 blockade in classical Hodgkin lymphoma. Generated by immunoSEQ multiplex PCR, the TCRdb table keeps only in-frame clones and is missing some. The data show 10,000 or so clones, with approximately 83% seen just once and roughly 1.5% held by the top ten. Noted time point: cycle 4 day 1 (C4D1), after five to seven weeks of nivolumab. Every patient experienced relapse after autologous stem cell transplantation, and brentuximab vedotin exposure varied. Negative selection with magnetic separation was used to purify CD4+ T cells from thawed PBMCs. The sequences come from CD4+ T cells from blood, collected before the fourth cycle of nivolumab. These receptors were obtained from a human donor with classical Hodgkin lymphoma.

This chain uses TRBV11-1 with TRBJ2-6; a possible D gene is TRBD2 (5 bases). The CDR3 loop spans 16 amino acids. Germline values: CDR1 SGHAT, CDR2 FQDESV (reference sequence). V was trimmed by 5 bases and J by 4 bases, leaving 15 bases between them. Here the CDR3 DNA reads TGTGCCAGCAGCACGAGAACGGGGTCAGGGGCCAACGTCCTGACTTTC. This codes for CASSTRTGSGANVLTF.

This clone was seen just once. This rearrangement joins TRBV18 to TRBJ1-6; D remains ambiguous. Germline V gene sequence: CDR1 KGHSH, CDR2 LQKENI. Deletions cut 3 bases from V and 5 bases from J, with 5 bases between. The CDR3 spans 13 residues. CDR3 protein: CASSPADNSPLHF. The CDR3, as DNA: TGTGCCAGCTCACCGGCAGATAATTCACCCCTCCACTTT.

The rearrangement joins TRBV18 to TRBJ1-6; D call uncertain. The germline V gene has CDR1 KGHSH and CDR2 LQKENI. CDR3 length: 14 amino acids. Deletions cut 2 bases from V and 5 bases from J, with 7 bases between. The CDR3 nucleotides are TGTGCCAGCTCACCAAAAATGGATAATTCACCCCTCCACTTT. Amino acids: CASSPKMDNSPLHF. The whole variable domain, filled in from reference TRBV18 and TRBJ1-6, reads NAGVMQNPRHLVRRRGQEARLRCSPMKGHSHVYWYRQLPEEGLKFMVYLQKENIIDESGMPKERFSAEFPKEGPSILRIQQVVRGDSAAYFCASSPKMDNSPLHFGNGTRLTVT.

This chain joins TRBV7-9 and TRBJ1-6; D gene uncertain. Germline CDR1 reads SEHNR; CDR2 reads FQNEAQ (reference sequence). The CDR3 totals 17 residues. Between the trimmed V and J ends, which lost 0 bases and 10 bases, there was a span of 19 bases. CDR3 nucleotides: TGTGCCAGCAGCTTAGCGTTAGGCTCAGGCAGTCGATCACCCCTCCACTTT. Translated, it gives CASSLALGSGSRSPLHF.

This chain joins TRBV6-5 and TRBJ2-1, with TRBD2 matching 7 bases. The V gene end was trimmed by 6 bases and the J gene end by 6 bases; junction bases not matched to a gene: 11. The CDR3 has 15 residues. Germline V CDR1 and CDR2: MNHEY, SVGAGI. The CDR3 loop is CASSQGLAAINEQFF. The CDR3 DNA is TGTGCCAGCAGCCAAGGCCTAGCGGCAATCAATGAGCAGTTCTTC.

The chain recombines TRBV13 with TRBJ2-3; 9 nucleotides align to TRBD2. Germline lookup yields CDR1 PRHDT and CDR2 FYEKMQ (reference sequence). This CDR3 contains 16 residues. J gave up 1 base and V 5 bases, and 7 bases lay outside the gene matches. The CDR3 region is CASSAASSGGTDTQYF. CDR3 bases: TGTGCCAGCAGCGCAGCTTCTAGCGGGGGCACAGATACGCAGTATTTT.

The genes are TRBV5-6 and TRBJ2-3; D is possibly TRBD1 (6 bases). The germline V gene has CDR1 SGHDT and CDR2 YYEEEE. The CDR3 sequence is 16 residues long. V shed 3 bases and J shed 3 bases, with 17 bases lying between them. The CDR3 sequence is CASSYNTGIGTDTQYF. The CDR3 DNA follows: TGTGCCAGCAGCTATAATACAGGGATAGGGACAGATACGCAGTATTTT.

The chain combines TRBV5-1 with TRBJ1-1; possible D gene TRBD1, 5 bases. This CDR3 is built from 14 residues. The germline V gene has CDR1 SGHRS and CDR2 YFSETQ. V was cut by 4 bases and J by 0 bases, with 10 bases left in between. CDR3 in DNA: TGCGCCAGCAGCGAAGGACATATGAACACTGAAGCTTTCTTT. It yields the protein CASSEGHMNTEAFF.

CDR3: CATKGPGLLSYEQYF. The CDR3, as DNA: TGCGCCACGAAAGGTCCGGGACTATTATCCTACGAGCAGTACTTC. This chain connects TRBV4-3 to TRBJ2-7, with 7 bases aligning to TRBD2. J was trimmed by 1 base and V by 10 bases; bases with no gene match: 13. CDR1 and CDR2 from the germline V gene are LGHNA and YSLEER. The CDR3 extends over 15 amino acids.

The chain combines TRBV20-1 with TRBJ2-5; D is ambiguous. The CDR3 is 11 residues long. Germline CDR1 and CDR2: DFQATT and SNEGSKA (reference sequence). V was trimmed by 3 bases and J by 5 bases, leaving 7 bases between them. CDR3 protein: CSASRRETQYF. CDR3 nucleotides: TGCAGTGCTAGTCGCCGGGAGACCCAGTACTTC.

Comments on this clone: Germline is not matched at one junction end, which may reflect a read error. The chain links TRBV5-8 to TRBJ1-5; D possibly corresponds to TRBD1 (6 bases). The CDR3 loop spans 14 amino acids. Germline assignment: CDR1 SGHTS and CDR2 YDEGEE. CDR3 bases: TGTGCCAGCACCTTGAGCGGGGGGCCGGGACTCCAGCATTTT. This sequence encodes CASTLSGGPGLQHF.

The chain is built from TRBV27 and TRBJ2-1, with D perhaps assigned TRBD1 or TRBD2 (5 bases each). This CDR3 contains 13 residues. Germline V gene sequence: CDR1 MNHEY, CDR2 SMNVEV (reference sequence). Trimming shortened V by 3 bases and J by 7 bases, and 10 bases separated the two germline ends. The CDR3 DNA sequence: TGTGCCAGCAGTTTGCCGGGACGGAATGAGCAGTTCTTC. This translates into CASSLPGRNEQFF.

The chain combines TRBV11-2 with TRBJ2-2; D is possibly TRBD2 (5 bases). V lost 2 bases to trimming and J lost 0 bases, with 13 bases between them. Per the germline V gene, CDR1 is SGHAT and CDR2 is FQNNGV. The CDR3 sequence is 17 residues long. CDR3 in amino acids: CASSLNIQRSNTGELFF. Here the CDR3 DNA reads TGTGCCAGCAGCTTAAATATCCAGCGGTCGAACACCGGGGAGCTGTTTTTT.

The chain links TRBV5-1 to TRBJ1-4, with D perhaps matching TRBD1 (6 bases). The CDR3 consists of 16 residues. The germline V gene has CDR1 SGHRS and CDR2 YFSETQ. Trimming stripped 4 bases from V and 4 bases from J, with 17 bases between. The DNA for the CDR3 is TGCGCCAGCAGCATGCCACAGGGTCTCGATAATGAAAAACTGTTTTTT. It codes for CASSMPQGLDNEKLFF.

This clone was counted a single time. The chain uses TRBV20-1 and TRBJ2-5, with D uncertain. Germline V gives CDR1 DFQATT, CDR2 SNEGSKA (reference sequence). The CDR3 runs to 11 residues. Deletions cut 5 bases from V and 2 bases from J, with 6 bases between. The CDR3 nucleotides read TGCAGTGCTGACCGACAAGAGACCCAGTACTTC. This sequence encodes CSADRQETQYF.

The V call is TRBV5-1, the J call TRBJ2-1; D is undetermined. The germline V gene has CDR1 SGHRS and CDR2 YFSETQ. This CDR3 contains 15 residues. Deletions cut 0 bases from V and 7 bases from J, with 14 bases between. The CDR3 here is CASSLEGRLENEQFF. Here the CDR3 DNA reads TGCGCCAGCAGCTTGGAAGGTAGATTAGAGAATGAGCAGTTCTTC. The variable domain in full, completed from reference TRBV5-1 and TRBJ2-1, reads KAGVTQTPRYLIKTRGQQVTLSCSPISGHRSVSWYQQTPGQGLQFLFEYFSETQRNKGNFPGRFSGRQFSNSRSEMNVSTLELGDSALYLCASSLEGRLENEQFFGPGTRLTVL.

V and J are TRBV30 and TRBJ1-4; 7 bases are shared with TRBD1. Germline V gene sequence: CDR1 GTSNPN, CDR2 SVGIG (reference sequence). Trimming at V came to 2 bases and at J to 7 bases, leaving 7 bases not matched to a gene. The CDR3 has 14 amino acids. The CDR3 DNA reads as TGTGCCTGGAGTACAGGGGTAAGAGGTGAAAAACTGTTTTTT. This encodes CAWSTGVRGEKLFF.

The chain recombines TRBV18 with TRBJ2-7; D gene ambiguous. Germline values: CDR1 KGHSH, CDR2 LQKENI. The germline V and J ends were trimmed by 6 bases and 3 bases, with 6 bases remaining between them. The CDR3 contains 11 residues. The CDR3 DNA follows: TGTGCCAGCTCCCGAGACTACGAGCAGTACTTC. This encodes CASSRDYEQYF.